This is a list of T cell receptor beta chains from one sample in a study of CD8 T cells in Susac syndrome. TCRdb itself ran the immunoSEQ multiplex PCR reads through MiXCR, one entry per CDR3 protein. The sample contains about 110,000 distinct CDR3 sequences, around 95% of which appear only once. What was sequenced was CD4+ T cells from PBMCs. All receptors come from a human donor in good health. The CDR3 runs from the conserved cysteine through the conserved F or W. The order of the fields is V gene, clone size, D gene, J gene, CDR3 protein, CDR3 DNA. D genes are given only for firm matches. The size entry is marked missing in some rows and otherwise reads once, few, many or a size class.

v_call: TRBV5-1
clone_size: once
d_call: .
j_call: TRBJ2-2
cdr3_aa: CASSPTGQTANTGELFF
cdr3_nt: TGCGCCAGCAGCCCAACTGGACAGACCGCGAACACCGGGGAGCTGTTTTTT

v_call: TRBV2
clone_size: .
d_call: .
j_call: TRBJ2-7
cdr3_aa: CASSDRGTGKGEQYF
cdr3_nt: TGTGCCAGCAGTGACAGAGGCACAGGGAAGGGCGAGCAGTACTTC

v_call: TRBV28
clone_size: few
d_call: .
j_call: TRBJ2-7
cdr3_aa: CASSLIGYEQYF
cdr3_nt: TGTGCCAGCAGTCTAATCGGGTACGAGCAGTACTTC

v_call: TRBV20-1
clone_size: .
d_call: TRBD1
j_call: TRBJ1-6
cdr3_aa: CSARDWQGAESPLHF
cdr3_nt: TGCAGTGCTAGAGATTGGCAGGGGGCCGAATCACCCCTCCACTTT

v_call: TRBV20-1
clone_size: .
d_call: .
j_call: TRBJ2-7
cdr3_aa: CSASGLAYEQYF
cdr3_nt: TGCAGTGCCTCGGGACTGGCCTACGAGCAGTACTTC

v_call: TRBV29-1
clone_size: .
d_call: .
j_call: TRBJ2-1
cdr3_aa: CSVALYNEQFF
cdr3_nt: TGCAGCGTTGCCCTTTACAATGAGCAGTTCTTC

v_call: TRBV15
clone_size: .
d_call: .
j_call: TRBJ2-1
cdr3_aa: CATSRKAGSYNEQFF
cdr3_nt: TGTGCCACCAGCAGGAAGGCGGGGTCCTACAATGAGCAGTTCTTC

v_call: TRBV30
clone_size: .
d_call: .
j_call: TRBJ1-6
cdr3_aa: CAWSVLGSSNSPLHF
cdr3_nt: TGTGCCTGGAGTGTACTCGGCAGTTCTAATTCACCCCTCCACTTT

v_call: TRBV20-1
clone_size: once
d_call: .
j_call: TRBJ2-3
cdr3_aa: CSARTELDTQYF
cdr3_nt: TGCAGTGCTAGGACGGAACTAGATACGCAGTATTTT

v_call: TRBV3-1
clone_size: .
d_call: TRBD2
j_call: TRBJ2-3
cdr3_aa: CASSPPGLPTDTQYF
cdr3_nt: TGTGCCAGCAGCCCTCCGGGACTACCCACAGATACGCAGTATTTT

v_call: TRBV7-2
clone_size: .
d_call: .
j_call: TRBJ2-7
cdr3_aa: CASSGYRVPSLEQYF
cdr3_nt: TGTGCCAGCAGCGGCTACAGGGTTCCCTCCCTGGAGCAGTACTTC

v_call: TRBV19
clone_size: .
d_call: .
j_call: TRBJ2-2
cdr3_aa: CASSINRVDTGELFF
cdr3_nt: TGTGCCAGTAGTATCAACAGGGTGGACACCGGGGAGCTGTTTTTT

v_call: TRBV7-2
clone_size: .
d_call: TRBD2
j_call: TRBJ2-5
cdr3_aa: CASSTGLAGGPTETQYF
cdr3_nt: TGTGCCAGCAGCACAGGATTAGCGGGGGGGCCTACGGAGACCCAGTACTTC

v_call: TRBV20-1
clone_size: few
d_call: TRBD1
j_call: TRBJ1-2
cdr3_aa: CSARVGTGGNGYTF
cdr3_nt: TGCAGTGCTAGAGTTGGGACAGGGGGAAATGGCTACACCTTC